The 21 T cell receptor beta chains listed next were all sequenced from one sample in a study of blood T cell repertoires in COVID-19. Produced via immunoSEQ multiplex PCR; TCRdb's table is partial and in-frame only. The sample lists over 45,000 clones, around four fifths occurring once. The sample comprised peripheral blood. These receptors originate from a woman in her 50s with active or convalescent COVID-19.

The chain recombines TRBV2 with TRBJ2-5; TRBD2 agrees at 11 bases. Germline assignment: CDR1 SNHLY and CDR2 FYNNEI. The V and J ends lost 2 bases and 4 bases, in that order; junction bases with no gene match: 3. The CDR3 totals 15 residues. The CDR3 nucleotides read TGTGCCAGCAGTGAACTAGCGGGAGGTGGAGAGACCCAGTACTTC. Protein: CASSELAGGGETQYF.

This chain connects TRBV7-7 to TRBJ2-3, with TRBD2 as a possible D gene (6 bases). V lost 4 bases and J 2 bases, leaving 10 bases between the germline ends. Germline V gene data show CDR1 as SSHAT and CDR2 as FNYEAQ (reference sequence). The CDR3 has 14 residues. The CDR3 is CASSSDYNTDTQYF. Written as DNA, the CDR3 is TGTGCCAGCAGCTCGGACTATAACACAGATACGCAGTATTTT.

The V and J genes are TRBV3-1 (or the pseudogene TRBV3-2) and TRBJ1-3; D gene ambiguous. CDR1 is LGHDT, CDR2 YNNKEL, per germline (reference sequence). V dropped 4 bases and J dropped 8 bases, with 9 bases sitting between them. This CDR3 comprises 12 residues. Here the CDR3 DNA reads TGTGCCAGCAGCCCCACTGATCACACCATATATTTT. Its protein product is CASSPTDHTIYF.

This clone showed up just a few times. The V and J genes are TRBV7-9 and TRBJ2-7; 10 bases agree with TRBD1. Germline V gene data show CDR1 as SEHNR and CDR2 as FQNEAQ (reference sequence). The trim removed 5 bases at V and 2 bases at J, leaving 9 bases unmatched. This CDR3 has 16 residues. The CDR3 loop reads CASSVQPGQGPYEQYF. CDR3 sequence (DNA): TGTGCCAGCAGCGTACAACCGGGACAGGGGCCCTACGAGCAGTACTTC.

The V and J genes are TRBV30 and TRBJ2-6, with D possibly being TRBD1 (6 bases). V was trimmed by 8 bases and J by 0 bases, leaving 14 bases between them. Germline V gene data show CDR1 as GTSNPN and CDR2 as SVGIG (reference sequence). CDR3 length: 15 residues. The CDR3 sequence is CAHKTGPSGANVLTF. DNA of the CDR3: TGTGCCCATAAGACAGGCCCCTCTGGGGCCAACGTCCTGACTTTC.

The chain carries TRBV5-6 and TRBJ2-7; 7 bases agree with TRBD2. With V trimmed by 1 base and J by 2 bases, 6 bases remained unmatched. CDR3 size: 15 residues. Germline V gene lookup returns CDR1 SGHDT and CDR2 YYEEEE. CDR3 nucleotides: TGTGCCAGCAGCTTGAGGCTAGCGGCGACCTACGAGCAGTACTTC. Protein: CASSLRLAATYEQYF.

This clone was observed a few times. The chain has TRBV15 and TRBJ2-1; TRBD1 aligns across 9 bases. The germline CDR1 and CDR2 sequences are LNHNV and YYDKDF (reference sequence). CDR3 size: 16 residues. Trimming removed 0 bases from V and 8 bases from J; junction bases left unmatched: 8. The CDR3 nucleotides are TGTGCCACCAGCAGAGATCTTGGACAGGGGAGGGATGAGCAGTTCTTC. The encoded protein is CATSRDLGQGRDEQFF.

This clone was seen a few times. The chain is built from TRBV2 and TRBJ2-1; 7 nucleotides line up with TRBD2. This CDR3 is built from 15 residues. The germline V gene has CDR1 SNHLY and CDR2 FYNNEI. J lost 1 base, V lost 5 bases, and 5 bases had no gene match. CDR3 sequence: CASSIGGNSYNEQFF. The CDR3 DNA sequence: TGTGCCAGCAGTATCGGGGGGAATTCCTACAATGAGCAGTTCTTC. The full variable domain, in which reference TRBV2 and TRBJ2-1 provide the parts outside the CDR3, is EPEVTQTPSHQVTQMGQEVILRCVPISNHLYFYWYRQILGQKVEFLVSFYNNEISEKSEIFDDQFSVERPDGSNFTLKIRSTKLEDSAMYFCASSIGGNSYNEQFFGPGTRLTVL.

The V call is TRBV28, the J call TRBJ2-5; 9 positions agree with TRBD1. Germline loops: CDR1 MDHEN, CDR2 SYDVKM. The length of the CDR3 is 16 residues. V lost 5 bases and J lost 4; bases outside the gene matches: 11. The CDR3: CASSPWTGAVRETQYF. The CDR3 DNA reads TGTGCCAGCAGTCCCTGGACAGGGGCTGTAAGAGAGACCCAGTACTTC.

The chain joins TRBV6-5 to TRBJ1-5; D is uncertain. The CDR3 sequence is 13 residues long. In germline, CDR1 is MNHEY, CDR2 SVGAGI. Trimming shortened V by 10 bases and J by 1 base, and 11 bases separated the two germline ends. DNA of the CDR3: TGTGCCACCTCCCGGGTAAGCAATCAGCCCCAGCATTTT. It encodes CATSRVSNQPQHF.

The V gene is TRBV5-1, the J gene TRBJ2-5; 10 bases map to TRBD1. The CDR3 covers 15 residues. Germline loops: CDR1 SGHRS, CDR2 YFSETQ. Germline trimming cut 4 bases from V and 5 bases from J; bases unmatched to any gene: 8. The CDR3 region has the DNA TGCGCCAGCAGCCCGGGACAGGGGACAACGGAGACCCAGTACTTC. Its translation: CASSPGQGTTETQYF.

This clone was seen only once. This sequence joins TRBV5-1 and TRBJ2-1, with 9 bases aligning to TRBD2. Germline V gene sequence: CDR1 SGHRS, CDR2 YFSETQ. This CDR3 has 14 residues. V trimming: 2 bases; J trimming: 6 bases; junction bases outside the gene matches: 3. The CDR3 region is CASSLASGINEQFF. The CDR3 DNA reads as TGCGCCAGCAGCTTAGCTAGCGGGATCAATGAGCAGTTCTTC.

J is TRBJ1-1 and V is TRBV28, with 10 positions matching TRBD1. J lost 3 bases, V lost 7 bases, and 14 bases had no gene match. This CDR3 comprises 17 residues. Per the germline V gene, CDR1 is MDHEN and CDR2 is SYDVKM. The CDR3 reads CASITRDRGRGHTEAFF. The CDR3 DNA reads as TGTGCCAGCATCACTCGGGACAGGGGAAGGGGGCACACTGAAGCTTTCTTT.

The chain couples TRBV30 to TRBJ2-3; D is ambiguous. The CDR3 is 11 residues long. Trimming shortened V by 2 bases and J by 9 bases, and 9 bases separated the two germline ends. CDR1 and CDR2 (germline): GTSNPN, SVGIG (reference sequence). CDR3 sequence: CAWSYGETQYF. In nucleotides, the CDR3 is TGTGCCTGGAGTTATGGAGAGACGCAGTATTTT. Variable domain in full (rest from reference TRBV30 and TRBJ2-3): SQTIHQWPATLVQPVGSPLSLECTVEGTSNPNLYWYRQAAGRGLQLLFYSVGIGQISSEVPQNLSASRPQDRQFILSSKKLLLSDSGFYLCAWSYGETQYFGPGTRLTVL.

The V call is TRBV7-9, the J call TRBJ2-3; 7 bases map to TRBD1. V lost 6 bases, J lost 0 bases, and 9 bases stayed unmatched. The CDR3 is 16 amino acids. Germline loops: CDR1 SEHNR, CDR2 FQNEAQ (reference sequence). The CDR3 sequence is CASRPPGTVSTDTQYF. The CDR3 nucleotides read TGTGCCAGCAGGCCCCCCGGGACAGTTAGCACAGATACGCAGTATTTT. The variable domain in full, completed from reference TRBV7-9 and TRBJ2-3, reads DTGVSQNPRHKITKRGQNVTFRCDPISEHNRLYWYRQTLGQGPEFLTYFQNEAQLEKSRLLSDRFSAERPKGSFSTLEIQRTEQGDSAMYLCASRPPGTVSTDTQYFGPGTRLTVL.

This rearrangement joins TRBV24-1 to TRBJ2-1; 8 bases agree with TRBD2. Germline CDR1 KGHDR, CDR2 SFDVKD. The CDR3 runs 14 residues. Germline trimming cut 2 bases from V and 8 bases from J; bases unmatched to any gene: 4. The CDR3 reads CATSDWTSTDEQFF. The CDR3 nucleotides read TGTGCCACCAGTGATTGGACTAGCACCGATGAGCAGTTCTTC.

The chain carries TRBV7-9 and TRBJ2-1; 13 nucleotides align to TRBD2. This CDR3 spans 17 amino acids. V shed 3 bases, J shed 7 bases, and the junction held 9 bases outside the gene matches. Germline lookup yields CDR1 SEHNR and CDR2 FQNEAQ (reference sequence). The CDR3 reads CASSFYRLAGGGNEQFF. CDR3 nucleotide sequence: TGTGCCAGCAGCTTCTACCGACTAGCGGGAGGTGGTAATGAGCAGTTCTTC.

The chain carries TRBV12-3 or TRBV12-4 and TRBJ1-1; 7 bases are a match to TRBD1. This CDR3 region has 12 residues. V shed 5 bases, J shed 8 bases, and the junction held 5 bases outside the gene matches. The CDR3 coding sequence is TGTGCCAGCAGTAGGACAGGCCTAGAAGCTTTCTTT. This encodes CASSRTGLEAFF.

V is TRBV27 and J is TRBJ2-6; maybe TRBD2 (5 bases). This CDR3 contains 16 residues. The germline V and J ends were trimmed by 2 bases and 0 bases, with 8 bases remaining between them. Germline loops: CDR1 MNHEY, CDR2 SMNVEV (reference sequence). The CDR3 is CASSLLRGSGANVLTF. The CDR3 nucleotides read TGTGCCAGCAGTTTACTTCGGGGCTCTGGGGCCAACGTCCTGACTTTC.

The J gene is TRBJ2-7, the V gene TRBV12-3 or TRBV12-4; a possible D gene is TRBD1 (5 bases). V dropped 3 bases and J dropped 6 bases, with 9 bases sitting between them. The CDR3 loop spans 12 amino acids. CDR3 protein: CASSFRVAEQYF. The CDR3 coding sequence is TGTGCCAGCAGTTTCAGGGTTGCCGAGCAGTACTTC.

CDR3: CASRRLAGGLETQYF. DNA for the CDR3: TGTGCCAGCAGAAGACTAGCGGGAGGGTTAGAGACCCAGTACTTC. This sequence joins TRBV6-5 and TRBJ2-5, with 14 bases that match TRBD2. Trimming at V came to 6 bases and at J to 4 bases, leaving 4 bases not matched to a gene. The length of the CDR3 is 15 residues. Per germline, CDR1 MNHEY and CDR2 SVGAGI.